The rows below give T cell receptor beta chains drawn from one sample of a study of blood T cell repertoires in COVID-19. Some clones are missing from TCRdb's copy, which holds only in-frame ones; the method was immunoSEQ multiplex PCR. The sample holds hundreds of thousands of clones, around 87% seen once. The sample taken for sequencing was peripheral blood. Receptor source: a woman in her twenties or thirties who had recovered from COVID-19. CDR3s include the opening cysteine and the closing phenylalanine or tryptophan. The D gene is left open where the match is weak.

v_call	j_call	d_call	cdr3_aa
TRBV27	TRBJ2-7	TRBD1	CASSPTGGESEQYF
TRBV7-2	TRBJ2-1	.	CASSPYRRLVGNEQFF
TRBV5-4	TRBJ2-1	.	CASSHNRGGRNEQFF
TRBV7-8	TRBJ1-5	TRBD1	CASSLQGAINQPQHF
TRBV4-2	TRBJ2-7	TRBD1	CASSQEQGAPLAYEQYF
TRBV6-5	TRBJ2-7	.	CASTLGGSYEQYF
TRBV4-1	TRBJ1-2	.	CASSQVVPGGEYGYTF
TRBV7-2	TRBJ2-1	TRBD2	CASSLSSSGGKPYNEQFF
TRBV29-1	TRBJ2-4	.	CSVDEQNANIQYF
TRBV5-1	TRBJ2-3	TRBD1	CASSAGQGIDTQYF
TRBV7-9	TRBJ2-7	.	CASSPGQSSYEQYF